A selection of T cell receptor beta chains follows, all from one sample in a study of blood T cells in healthy people across ages. From the 5' RACE reads, TCRdb called clonotypes with MiXCR, one entry per CDR3 protein. The sample shows roughly 1 million distinct CDR3 sequences, about 25% of them seen only once. The same sample was also studied in work on T cells of mothers and their children.

The material sequenced was blood. Receptor source: a girl between 2 and 10 years old in good health. CDR3s include the opening cysteine and the closing phenylalanine or tryptophan. D genes are given only for firm matches. A row's size may be missing; if present it is once, few, many or a size class.

j_call,v_call,d_call,clone_size,cdr3_aa,cdr3_nt
TRBJ2-5,TRBV25-1,.,few,CASSELIQYF,TGTGCCAGCAGTGAATTGATCCAGTACTTC
TRBJ1-4,TRBV28,.,.,CASGPGGLEKLFF,TGTGCCAGCGGGCCAGGCGGGTTGGAAAAACTGTTTTTT
TRBJ2-1,TRBV27,TRBD2,few,CASSSSAGGPGEQFF,TGTGCCAGCAGTTCATCGGCGGGAGGGCCTGGTGAGCAGTTCTTC
TRBJ2-6,TRBV6-1,.,few,CASTLDREVSGANVLTF,TGTGCCAGCACCTTAGACAGGGAGGTTTCTGGGGCCAACGTCCTGACTTTC
TRBJ1-2,TRBV7-9,.,.,CASSPGGFGYTF,TGTGCCAGCAGCCCGGGGGGATTTGGCTACACCTTC
TRBJ1-4,TRBV7-9,.,.,CASSLTYGGREKLFF,TGTGCCAGCAGCTTAACATATGGGGGACGGGAAAAACTGTTTTTT
TRBJ2-7,TRBV6-2/TRBV6-3,TRBD1,few,CASDQKTGGTYEQYF,TGTGCCAGCGATCAGAAAACAGGGGGCACCTACGAGCAGTACTTC
TRBJ2-7,TRBV15,.,.,CATSRDMAEQYF,TGTGCCACCAGCAGAGATATGGCCGAGCAGTACTTC
TRBJ2-3,TRBV27,.,few,CASSPFWNTDTQYF,TGTGCCAGCAGTCCGTTCTGGAACACAGATACGCAGTATTTT
TRBJ1-4,TRBV20-1,.,.,CSSRRESGEKLFF,TGCAGTTCTCGACGGGAGTCAGGTGAAAAACTGTTTTTT
TRBJ1-5,TRBV20-1,.,few,CSAVNRVQPQHF,TGCAGTGCTGTCAACAGGGTTCAGCCCCAGCATTTT
TRBJ1-3,TRBV29-1,.,few,CSVVDPRLDSGNTIYF,TGCAGCGTTGTAGACCCCAGGCTCGACTCTGGAAACACCATATATTTT
TRBJ2-5,TRBV10-2,.,once,CASGEGVTQYF,TGCGCCAGCGGAGAGGGGGTGACCCAGTACTTC
TRBJ1-3,TRBV5-1,TRBD1,.,CASSFHPGQSPRSGNTIYF,TGCGCCAGCAGTTTCCATCCGGGACAGTCTCCGCGCTCTGGAAACACCATATATTTT
TRBJ1-6,TRBV7-2,.,few,CASSWDFSDLHF,TGTGCCAGCAGCTGGGACTTTTCGGACCTCCACTTT
TRBJ2-1,TRBV4-1,TRBD1,.,CASSHMRGTGKGRNEQFF,TGCGCCAGCAGCCATATGCGCGGGACAGGGAAGGGGAGGAATGAGCAGTTCTTC
TRBJ1-1,TRBV28,TRBD1,.,CASSSNRGLNTEAFF,TGTGCCAGCAGTTCTAACAGGGGCCTGAACACTGAAGCTTTCTTT
TRBJ2-1,TRBV7-6,TRBD1,.,CASSTPDRDHSYNEQFF,TGTGCCAGCAGCACCCCCGACAGGGATCACTCCTACAATGAGCAGTTCTTC